The 21 T cell receptor beta chains below were found in one sample sequenced in a study of shared clonotypes between healthy human individuals (dated by TCRdb to 2018 to 2020). Library preparation employed the immunoSEQ multiplex PCR assay. The table was pulled from immuneACCESS by TCRdb, which kept in-frame rearrangements only. Such tables lose some clones; where checked, under half of the loss comes from unresolved V genes, and the rest has no known cause. The sample has roughly 1,600,000 clones on record, 98% to 99% of them singletons. The top ten hold 0.3% to 0.45% of the sample. Source material: naive CD4+ T cells sorted from blood. The intended sense of this specimen's cell subset or site label: CD45RA+ positively selected. Receptors originate from a man aged 25 to 45 in good health.

Comment on this clone: The sample contains more than one DNA sequence encoding this CDR3. The rearrangement uses TRBV5-1 and TRBJ2-1, with a possible D match to TRBD1 (6 bases). Looked up from germline, CDR1 is SGHRS and CDR2 is YFSETQ. Trimming stripped 0 bases from V and 0 bases from J, with 7 bases between. This CDR3 spans 15 amino acids. CDR3 sequence reads: CASSLDRASYNEQFF. DNA for the CDR3: TGCGCCAGCAGCTTGGACAGGGCCTCCTACAATGAGCAGTTCTTC.

The chain is built from TRBV11-2 and TRBJ2-1, with a tentative D call TRBD2 (5 bases). The ends were cut back, 5 bases at V and 15 bases at J, with 20 bases in the middle. This CDR3 contains 13 residues. The germline gives CDR1 SGHAT, CDR2 FQNNGV. This chain's CDR3 is CASSVGIQRPRFF. The CDR3 nucleotides are TGTGCCAGCAGCGTCGGGATCCAAAGACCCCGGTTCTTC.

The chain has TRBV5-1 and TRBJ2-1, with 8 bases lining up with TRBD2. Germline loops: CDR1 SGHRS, CDR2 YFSETQ. The CDR3 consists of 15 residues. J lost 4 bases, V lost 4 bases, and 7 bases had no gene match. The CDR3 spells CASSVPTGGYNEQFF. CDR3 sequence (DNA): TGCGCCAGCAGCGTACCCACGGGGGGGTACAATGAGCAGTTCTTC.

A word on this clone: The same CDR3 can be traced to other DNA sequences in this sample. This rearrangement joins TRBV18 to TRBJ2-2; the match to TRBD1 covers 9 bases. Germline V lookup: CDR1 KGHSH, CDR2 LQKENI. The CDR3 spans 16 residues. With V trimmed by 1 base and J by 1 base, 1 base remained unmatched. The DNA for the CDR3 is TGTGCCAGCTCACCACTGGACAGGGGGAACACCGGGGAGCTGTTTTTT. It codes for CASSPLDRGNTGELFF.

The chain employs TRBV6-1 and TRBJ2-5, with D perhaps matching TRBD2 (6 bases). CDR1 is MNHNS, CDR2 SASEGT, per germline. V was cut by 6 bases and J by 3 bases, with 14 bases left in between. The length of the CDR3 is 14 residues. In DNA, the CDR3 is TGTGCCAGCAGGATCATTGCGGGGAAAGAGACCCAGTACTTC. Protein sequence: CASRIIAGKETQYF.

The genes are TRBV2 and TRBJ2-7, with a weak D call TRBD1 (6 bases). In germline, CDR1 is SNHLY, CDR2 FYNNEI. The CDR3 sequence is 13 residues long. V shed 6 bases and J shed 5 bases, with 14 bases lying between them. In nucleotides, the CDR3 is TGTGCCAGCAGCCAGGAAGGGGGACACGAGCAGTACTTC. As protein: CASSQEGGHEQYF. Variable domain in full (rest from reference TRBV2 and TRBJ2-7): EPEVTQTPSHQVTQMGQEVILRCVPISNHLYFYWYRQILGQKVEFLVSFYNNEISEKSEIFDDQFSVERPDGSNFTLKIRSTKLEDSAMYFCASSQEGGHEQYFGPGTRLTVT.

This rearrangement joins TRBV27 to TRBJ2-4, with D perhaps matching TRBD2 (5 bases). Germline V gives CDR1 MNHEY, CDR2 SMNVEV (reference sequence). The V end lost 4 bases, the J end lost 1 base, and 11 bases lay between the germline ends. The CDR3 consists of 15 residues. CDR3 loop: CASSSGGVAKNIQYF. CDR3 nucleotides: TGTGCCAGCAGTTCCGGAGGAGTGGCCAAAAACATTCAGTACTTC.

On this clone itself: Other nucleotide sequences in the sample specify the same CDR3. This chain joins TRBV19 and TRBJ1-5; D is ambiguous. This CDR3 contains 14 residues. Trimming stripped 7 bases from V and 0 bases from J, with 10 bases between. Germline CDR1 is LNHDA and CDR2 is SQIVND (reference sequence). CDR3 sequence: CASTGLYSNQPQHF. The DNA of the CDR3 is TGTGCCAGTACGGGTCTGTATAGCAATCAGCCCCAGCATTTT.

This chain uses TRBV18 with TRBJ2-5; unclear D gene. Germline CDR1 is KGHSH and CDR2 is LQKENI. The CDR3 is 13 residues long. The V gene lost 2 bases and the J gene lost 1 base, with 5 bases spanning the gap. This chain's CDR3 is CASSPYLQETQYF. The CDR3 nucleotides read TGTGCCAGCTCACCATATCTCCAAGAGACCCAGTACTTC.

The J gene is TRBJ2-3, the V gene TRBV27, with D possibly TRBD2 on 7 matching bases. This CDR3 comprises 15 residues. Germline V lookup: CDR1 MNHEY, CDR2 SMNVEV (reference sequence). The germline V and J ends were trimmed by 7 bases and 4 bases, with 18 bases remaining between them. CDR3 DNA: TGTGCCAGCAACCCCCGCGGGGGCGGGGCAGATACGCAGTATTTT. This codes for CASNPRGGGADTQYF.

The chain is built from TRBV27 and TRBJ2-1, with 7 bases matching TRBD1. V shed 5 bases, J shed 4 bases, and the junction held 8 bases outside the gene matches. Germline V gene sequence: CDR1 MNHEY, CDR2 SMNVEV (reference sequence). The CDR3 totals 15 residues. Written as DNA, the CDR3 is TGTGCCAGCAGTCAACAGGGGAAACTATACAATGAGCAGTTCTTC. This translates into CASSQQGKLYNEQFF.

The rearrangement links TRBV5-4 to TRBJ1-1; D gene uncertain. V dropped 5 bases and J dropped 4 bases, with 12 bases sitting between them. The CDR3 is 13 amino acids. The germline V gene encodes CDR1 SGHNT and CDR2 YYREEE (reference sequence). For the CDR3, the DNA is TGTGCCAGCAGTATGAGGGAAATCACTGAAGCTTTCTTT. This sequence encodes CASSMREITEAFF.

This clone was found once. J is TRBJ2-3 and V is TRBV11-1, with no clear D. In germline, CDR1 is SGHAT, CDR2 FQDESV (reference sequence). V was shortened by 7 bases and J by 0 bases, with 14 bases between the two germline ends. This CDR3 region has 15 residues. CDR3 sequence: CASTTDTASTDTQYF. The DNA of the CDR3 is TGTGCCAGCACTACTGACACGGCTAGCACAGATACGCAGTATTTT.

This rearrangement joins TRBV9 to TRBJ2-1, with 8 bases aligning to TRBD2. V lost 0 bases and J lost 8; bases outside the gene matches: 19. The CDR3 sequence is 19 residues long. Germline values: CDR1 SGDLS, CDR2 YYNGEE. The CDR3: CASSVATQPGTRKGYEQFF. CDR3 DNA: TGTGCCAGCAGCGTAGCTACCCAACCCGGGACTAGGAAGGGTTATGAGCAGTTCTTC. Looking up the rest from reference TRBV9 and TRBJ2-1 gives the full variable domain: DSGVTQTPKHLITATGQRVTLRCSPRSGDLSVYWYQQSLDQGLQFLIQYYNGEERAKGNILERFSAQQFPDLHSELNLSSLELGDSALYFCASSVATQPGTRKGYEQFFGPGTRLTVL.

The chain uses TRBV10-3 and TRBJ2-5, with 8 nucleotides matching TRBD1. This CDR3 comprises 15 residues. V shed 3 bases, J shed 6 bases, and the junction held 9 bases outside the gene matches. Germline values: CDR1 ENHRY, CDR2 SYGVKD. This CDR3 is CAISDSDRDDQTQYF. In nucleotides, the CDR3 is TGTGCCATCAGTGACTCGGACAGGGACGATCAGACCCAGTACTTC.

CDR3 nucleotides: TGTGCCAGCAGATTACAGGGTCGGGCGGCCCAGCATTTT. Amino acid sequence: CASRLQGRAAQHF. J is TRBJ1-5 and V is TRBV28; D is perhaps TRBD1 (6 bases). In germline, CDR1 is MDHEN, CDR2 SYDVKM. There are 13 residues in the CDR3. The germline V and J ends were trimmed by 6 bases and 11 bases, with 17 bases remaining between them. The full variable domain, its missing parts supplied by reference TRBV28 and TRBJ1-5, is DVKVTQSSRYLVKRTGEKVFLECVQDMDHENMFWYRQDPGLGLRLIYFSYDVKMKEKGDIPEGYSVSREKKERFSLILESASTNQTSMYLCASRLQGRAAQHFGDGTRLSIL.

The chain has TRBV5-8 and TRBJ2-3, with D unresolved. V lost 7 bases and J 5 bases, leaving 8 bases between the germline ends. In germline, CDR1 is SGHTS, CDR2 YDEGEE. This CDR3 is built from 11 residues. CDR3 sequence reads: CASQWVDTQYF. DNA for the CDR3: TGTGCCAGCCAGTGGGTAGATACGCAGTATTTT.

The chain couples TRBV28 to TRBJ1-4; D is uncertain. The V gene's germline CDR1 is MDHEN and CDR2 SYDVKM. The V end was cut by 4 bases, the J end by 7 bases, with 16 bases between. This CDR3 contains 15 residues. CDR3 residues: CASSSFGQLGEKLFF. The CDR3 coding sequence is TGTGCCAGCAGTTCATTTGGGCAGTTGGGTGAAAAACTGTTTTTT.

The chain employs TRBV9 and TRBJ2-1; TRBD2 aligns across 9 bases. Trimming at V came to 2 bases and at J to 3 bases, leaving 6 bases not matched to a gene. Looked up from germline, CDR1 is SGDLS and CDR2 is YYNGEE. CDR3 size: 16 residues. The CDR3 reads CASSVSSGGLYNEQFF. The CDR3, as DNA: TGTGCCAGCAGCGTCTCCAGCGGGGGGCTCTACAATGAGCAGTTCTTC.

The genes are TRBV5-1 and TRBJ1-1; D unresolved. This CDR3 contains 13 residues. V was clipped by 2 bases and J by 6 bases, with 11 bases between them. Germline CDR1 SGHRS, CDR2 YFSETQ. CDR3 DNA sequence: TGCGCCAGCAGCTTTGGCAATGGGGCTGAAGCTTTCTTT. Translating gives CASSFGNGAEAFF.

This clone was seen just once. The chain employs TRBV2 and TRBJ2-7, with D perhaps TRBD2 (5 bases). V shed 5 bases and J shed 3 bases, with 20 bases lying between them. The CDR3 loop spans 16 amino acids. Germline CDR1 reads SNHLY; CDR2 reads FYNNEI. CDR3 protein: CASSSLGGEGFYEQYF. The CDR3 DNA reads as TGTGCCAGCAGTTCTCTCGGCGGAGAGGGATTCTACGAGCAGTACTTC.